Below, one T cell receptor beta chain is given with its context. The antigen is undetermined. CDR3 length: 15 amino acids. The germline V gene encodes CDR1 MNHNY and CDR2 SVGAGI (reference sequence). V was trimmed by 0 bases and J by 2 bases, leaving 11 bases between them. These data are taken from a study of OX40 agonist ivuxolimab in advanced cancers. At the level of the study: Mean age about 60 years, range about 23 to 79; 82.7% male. Whole-study results and caveats: Also present in some nonresponders was a low level of normalized T-cell clonal expansion.

Some clones are missing from TCRdb's copy, which holds only in-frame ones; the method was immunoSEQ multiplex PCR. The table has around 100,000 clones, around 91% seen once. The sequence was obtained from an adult with an advanced solid tumor such as melanoma, head and neck, liver or kidney cancer. The specimen was CD4+ or CD8+ T cells sorted from blood, collected in a trial of the OX40 agonist ivuxolimab. J is TRBJ2-7 and V is TRBV6-6; D might be TRBD1 (5 bases). CDR3 nucleotide sequence: TGTGCCAGCAGTTACTCGTTCCCCAGGGCCTACGAGCAGTACTTC. Translated, it gives CASSYSFPRAYEQYF.